This T cell receptor (beta chain) was captured by sequencing in a study of T cell clonotyping in hematopoietic cell transplantation. Blood collection times were about day -28 and days 30, 100, 180 posttransplant. Data came from immunoSEQ multiplex PCR; TCRdb stores just in-frame clones and leaves some out. Here the sample spans 15,000 or so clones, around 83% being singletons. The CDR3 extends over 15 amino acids. Trimming left V 2 bases short and J 2 bases short, with 13 bases between. CDR1 is MNHEY, CDR2 SVGAGI, per germline. The origin of this receptor is a female patient aged 35-55 years who had an allogeneic stem cell transplant from a related donor, so T cells may come from the graft donor. Some clones in this sample may be carry-over from other donors' samples. The rearrangement joins TRBV6-5 to TRBJ2-7; tentatively, D is TRBD2 (5 bases). Sequenced material: PBMCs, taken 100 days after allogeneic stem cell transplant. DNA for the CDR3: TGTGCCAGCAGTTACGGACTTGGTGCGACCTACGAGCAGTACTTC. Amino acid sequence: CASSYGLGATYEQYF.